This T cell receptor (beta chain) was sequenced for a study of PD-1 blockade in classical Hodgkin lymphoma. Trimming took off 10 bases at V and 3 bases at J, with 6 bases between the two ends. CDR1 is ENHRY, CDR2 SYGVKD, per germline. This CDR3 contains 11 residues. Sample time point: cycle 4 day 1 (C4D1), after six to seven weeks of nivolumab. Every one of the patients relapsed after autologous stem cell transplantation (brentuximab vedotin exposure was variable). Generated by immunoSEQ multiplex PCR, the TCRdb table keeps only in-frame clones and is missing some. This table has more than 90,000 clones, about 77% appearing once.

The TCR was taken from a human donor with classical Hodgkin lymphoma. The sample here was peripheral blood mononuclear cells (PBMCs), taken before the fourth cycle of nivolumab. V gene TRBV10-3 combines with J gene TRBJ2-2, with no clear D. In DNA, the CDR3 is TGTGCCACCCAAGACACCGGGGAGCTGTTTTTT. This translates into CATQDTGELFF.